This entry lists 17 T cell receptor beta chains sequenced from one sample in a study of blood T cell repertoires in COVID-19. The data were produced by immunoSEQ multiplex PCR, yet TCRdb's version contains in-frame clones alone and is incomplete. This sample has under 250,000 clones, with about 82% found just once. Material for sequencing was peripheral blood. These TCRs come from a woman older than 75 with COVID-19, enrolled during active disease.

The CDR3 spells CASSMTPLGAQREKLFF. The DNA of the CDR3 is TGTGCCAGTAGTATGACCCCCTTGGGGGCCCAGCGGGAAAAACTGTTTTTT. The rearrangement joins TRBV19 to TRBJ1-4; perhaps TRBD1 as D (6 bases). The V gene lost 3 bases and the J gene lost 8 bases, with 22 bases spanning the gap. The V gene's germline CDR1 is LNHDA and CDR2 SQIVND (reference sequence). This CDR3 has 17 residues.

The chain links TRBV6-5 to TRBJ1-5, with D perhaps TRBD1 (6 bases). V lost 7 bases and J lost 3, with 10 bases in between. CDR1 and CDR2 (germline): MNHEY, SVGAGI. The CDR3 covers 13 residues. In nucleotides, the CDR3 is TGTGCCAGCAAGACAGGCACCAATCAGCCCCAGCATTTT. Protein: CASKTGTNQPQHF.

The genes are TRBV19 and TRBJ1-5, with 9 bases lining up with TRBD1. Germline CDR1 reads LNHDA; CDR2 reads SQIVND (reference sequence). There are 20 residues in the CDR3. After removal of 8 bases from V and 0 bases from J, the junction contained 20 bases not matched to a gene. The CDR3: CASQQSAGTGSGSSNQPQHF. CDR3 bases: TGTGCCAGTCAGCAAAGCGCCGGGACAGGGAGTGGGAGTAGCAATCAGCCCCAGCATTTT.

J is TRBJ1-1 and V is TRBV6-4; TRBD1 might be the D (5 bases). Trimming shortened V by 3 bases and J by 2 bases, and 7 bases separated the two germline ends. This CDR3 region has 13 residues. Germline lookup yields CDR1 MRHNA and CDR2 SNTAGT. CDR3 region: CASSEGVNTEAFF. Here the CDR3 DNA reads TGTGCCAGCAGTGAAGGGGTTAACACTGAAGCTTTCTTT.

The chain recombines TRBV28 with TRBJ2-3; TRBD2 matches at 7 bases. Trimming took 8 bases from V and 0 from J; bases not matched to a gene: 5. Per the germline V gene, CDR1 is MDHEN and CDR2 is SYDVKM. This CDR3 has 14 residues. CDR3 DNA: TGTGCCAGCCGAGCGGGGAGTAGCACAGATACGCAGTATTTT. Translated, it gives CASRAGSSTDTQYF.

This rearrangement joins TRBV6-6 to TRBJ2-1; TRBD2 agrees at 10 bases. This CDR3 has 16 residues. Germline trimming cut 1 base from V and 5 bases from J; bases unmatched to any gene: 5. Looked up from germline, CDR1 is MNHNY and CDR2 is SVGAGI (reference sequence). The CDR3 DNA reads as TGTGCCAGCAGTTACTTAAGCGGGGGGGAACACAATGAGCAGTTCTTC. It specifies CASSYLSGGEHNEQFF.

The V gene is TRBV19, the J gene TRBJ2-5; 11 bases map to TRBD2. The CDR3 length is 14 residues. The V and J ends lost 5 bases and 4 bases, in that order; junction bases with no gene match: 3. Germline V lookup: CDR1 LNHDA, CDR2 SQIVND (reference sequence). CDR3 residues: CASSPGTSGETQYF. The CDR3 DNA reads as TGTGCCAGTAGTCCCGGGACTAGCGGAGAGACCCAGTACTTC. The variable domain in full, with the rest retrieved from reference TRBV19 and TRBJ2-5, is DGGITQSPKYLFRKEGQNVTLSCEQNLNHDAMYWYRQDPGQGLRLIYYSQIVNDFQKGDIAEGYSVSREKKESFPLTVTSAQKNPTAFYLCASSPGTSGETQYFGPGTRLLVL.

V and J are TRBV6-1 and TRBJ1-1; D is undetermined. Germline assignment: CDR1 MNHNS and CDR2 SASEGT. This CDR3 is built from 13 residues. Trimming stripped 1 base from V and 5 bases from J, with 8 bases between. The DNA of the CDR3 is TGTGCCAGCAGTGAAGAGGGCGGGACTGAAGCTTTCTTT. Encoded protein: CASSEEGGTEAFF.

V and J are TRBV6-6 and TRBJ1-2; D might be TRBD1 (6 bases). This CDR3 contains 15 residues. With 6 bases removed from V and 2 bases from J, the gap between germline ends came to 16 bases. Germline values: CDR1 MNHNY, CDR2 SVGAGI (reference sequence). The DNA of the CDR3 is TGTGCCAGCAGCAGCAGTAGACAGGACAACTATGGCTACACCTTC. This codes for CASSSSRQDNYGYTF.

This chain joins TRBV19 and TRBJ2-7; a possible D gene is TRBD1 (6 bases). This CDR3 is built from 14 residues. The germline gives CDR1 LNHDA, CDR2 SQIVND (reference sequence). With 5 bases removed from V and 0 bases from J, the gap between germline ends came to 11 bases. The CDR3 here is CASSQGGSSYEQYF. The CDR3 region has the DNA TGTGCCAGTAGTCAAGGGGGTTCCTCCTACGAGCAGTACTTC.

V gene TRBV28 combines with J gene TRBJ1-5; D gene uncertain. The CDR3 sequence is 14 residues long. Germline values: CDR1 MDHEN, CDR2 SYDVKM. V gave up 6 bases and J gave up 4 bases, with 13 bases separating them. CDR3 protein: CASSPGERNQPQHF. CDR3 nucleotides: TGTGCCAGCAGCCCCGGGGAGCGGAATCAGCCCCAGCATTTT.

The chain employs TRBV6-5 and TRBJ1-1, with D tentatively TRBD1 (6 bases). V was cut by 8 bases and J by 4 bases, with 17 bases left in between. CDR1 and CDR2 from the germline V gene are MNHEY and SVGAGI. This CDR3 spans 14 amino acids. The chain's CDR3 is CASREGGAATEAFF. CDR3 sequence (DNA): TGTGCCAGCCGGGAGGGGGGCGCGGCCACTGAAGCTTTCTTT.

The chain employs TRBV6-5 and TRBJ1-2; 7 bases match TRBD1. V was pared by 0 bases and J by 6 bases, with 7 bases of the junction left unmatched. Germline CDR1 is MNHEY and CDR2 is SVGAGI. This CDR3 is built from 15 residues. The CDR3 sequence: CASSYSGRGIDGYTF. The CDR3 DNA is TGTGCCAGCAGTTACTCGGGCAGGGGGATCGATGGCTACACCTTC.

The V call is TRBV6-2 or TRBV6-3, the J call TRBJ1-1, with D unresolved. This CDR3 comprises 14 residues. Between the trimmed V and J ends, which lost 4 bases and 1 base, there was a span of 10 bases. CDR1 and CDR2 (germline): MNHEY, SVGEGT. DNA for the CDR3: TGTGCCAGCAGTTTACGGGGTTCGAACACTGAAGCTTTCTTT. Its protein product is CASSLRGSNTEAFF.

The V call is TRBV7-2, the J call TRBJ2-1, with 10 bases lining up with TRBD2. The CDR3 contains 15 residues. Germline CDR1 reads SGHTA; CDR2 reads FQGNSA. V was pared by 1 base and J by 7 bases, with 4 bases of the junction left unmatched. The CDR3 bases are TGTGCCAGCAGCTTAGTTGTAGCGGGGGGTAATGAGCAGTTCTTC. Its translation is CASSLVVAGGNEQFF.

Turning to this clone: Other DNA sequences in this sample translate to the same CDR3. The chain couples TRBV3-1 (or the pseudogene TRBV3-2) to TRBJ1-5, with 9 bases that match TRBD1. Trimming at V came to 3 bases and at J to 5 bases, leaving 2 bases not matched to a gene. Germline CDR1 reads LGHDT; CDR2 reads YNNKEL (reference sequence). CDR3 length equals 14 residues. CDR3 bases: TGTGCCAGCAGCCAGGGACAGGGACATCAGCCCCAGCATTTT. As protein: CASSQGQGHQPQHF.

V usage is TRBV2 and J usage is TRBJ1-2; D unclear. Germline-derived CDR1 and CDR2 are SNHLY and FYNNEI. Trimming took off 6 bases at V and 3 bases at J, with 11 bases between the two ends. This CDR3 comprises 13 residues. The CDR3 coding sequence is TGTGCCAGCAGGACCGACGGGGACTATGGCTACACCTTC. Encoded protein: CASRTDGDYGYTF.